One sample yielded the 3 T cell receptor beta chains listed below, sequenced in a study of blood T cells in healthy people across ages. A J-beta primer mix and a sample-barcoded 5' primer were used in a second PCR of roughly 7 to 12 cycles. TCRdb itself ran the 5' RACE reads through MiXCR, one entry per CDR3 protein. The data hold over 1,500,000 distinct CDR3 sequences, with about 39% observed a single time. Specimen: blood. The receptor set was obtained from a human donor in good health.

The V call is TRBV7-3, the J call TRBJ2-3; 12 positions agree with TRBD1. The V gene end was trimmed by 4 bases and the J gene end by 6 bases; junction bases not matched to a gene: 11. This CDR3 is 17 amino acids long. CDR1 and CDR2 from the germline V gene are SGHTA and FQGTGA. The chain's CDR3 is CASSSPPGQGARDTQYF. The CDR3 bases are TGTGCCAGCAGCTCCCCCCCGGGACAGGGGGCTAGGGATACGCAGTATTTT.

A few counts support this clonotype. The CDR3 is CAAQHTGDPYGYTF. Written as DNA, the CDR3 is TGTGCCGCCCAACATACGGGGGATCCCTATGGCTACACCTTC. The rearrangement uses TRBV15 and TRBJ1-2; D may be TRBD1 (5 bases). This CDR3 has 14 amino acids. Germline values: CDR1 LNHNV, CDR2 YYDKDF (reference sequence). Deletions cut 11 bases from V and 4 bases from J, with 20 bases between.

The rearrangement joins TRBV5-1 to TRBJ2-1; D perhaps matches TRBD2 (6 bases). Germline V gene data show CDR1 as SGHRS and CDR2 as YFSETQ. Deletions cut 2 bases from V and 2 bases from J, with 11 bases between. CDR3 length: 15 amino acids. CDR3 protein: CASSFGGITYNEQFF. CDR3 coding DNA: TGCGCCAGCAGCTTTGGGGGGATCACCTACAATGAGCAGTTCTTC.